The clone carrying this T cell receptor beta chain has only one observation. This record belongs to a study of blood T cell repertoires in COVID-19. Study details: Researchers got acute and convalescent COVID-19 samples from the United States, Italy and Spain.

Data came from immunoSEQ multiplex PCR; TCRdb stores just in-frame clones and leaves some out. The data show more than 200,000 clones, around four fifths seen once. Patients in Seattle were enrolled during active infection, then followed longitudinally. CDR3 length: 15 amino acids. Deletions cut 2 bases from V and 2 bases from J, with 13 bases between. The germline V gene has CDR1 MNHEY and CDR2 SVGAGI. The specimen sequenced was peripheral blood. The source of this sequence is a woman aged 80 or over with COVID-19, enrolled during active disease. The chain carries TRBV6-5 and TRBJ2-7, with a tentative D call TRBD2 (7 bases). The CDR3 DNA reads TGTGCCAGCAGTTACCAGGTGGGGGGGCCCTACGAGCAGTACTTC. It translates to CASSYQVGGPYEQYF.